This entry concerns a single T cell receptor (beta chain). This sample was taken from a study of blood T cell repertoires in COVID-19. Whole-study context: Sample material is recorded as cDNA or gDNA derived from T cells, B-cell-depleted T cells, or PBMCs.

The V gene's germline CDR1 is MDHEN and CDR2 SYDVKM. J lost 8 bases, V lost 6 bases, and 12 bases had no gene match. The length of the CDR3 is 15 residues. In the original workflow: Amplification of reference gene primers provided the estimated nucleated cell counts. Assay used: immunoSEQ multiplex PCR; TCRdb lists only in-frame clones, some missing. That table is the source of V, J and clone size, and D and trimming were worked out from the DNA. The data hold 110,000 to 150,000 clones, with roughly 80% observed a single time. The genes are TRBV28 and TRBJ1-4; 7 bases map to TRBD1. Sequencing input: peripheral blood. The sequence came from a woman aged 80 or over with acute or convalescent COVID-19. CDR3 bases: TGTGCCAGCAGCATACCCCGGGACAGCCGGGAAAAACTGTTTTTT. Its translation: CASSIPRDSREKLFF. Together with reference TRBV28 and TRBJ1-4, the CDR3 gives the full variable domain: DVKVTQSSRYLVKRTGEKVFLECVQDMDHENMFWYRQDPGLGLRLIYFSYDVKMKEKGDIPEGYSVSREKKERFSLILESASTNQTSMYLCASSIPRDSREKLFFGSGTQLSVL.